This T cell receptor (beta chain) emerged from a study of chemoradiotherapy in HPV16-positive cancers. Looking at the study overall: Functional T-cell assays on a couple of HPV16-positive patients' cells defined candidate HPV-specific clones and common TCR motifs.

Study-wide results and caveats: HPV-specific T cells were functionally defined from only two HPV16-positive patients. Candidate HPV-specific clones and E7-related TCR motifs grew in tumor during treatment.

In regard to this clone: Its antigen is not identified.

Assay: immunoSEQ multiplex PCR; the TCRdb copy retains only in-frame clones and omits some. The sample yields some 7,700 clones, 55% to 75% seen once. Trimming cost V 5 bases and J 6 bases, with 22 bases left between them. Germline V gene sequence: CDR1 SGHTA, CDR2 FQGTGA. The length of the CDR3 is 16 residues. The chain combines TRBV7-3 with TRBJ1-1; D not certain. This sample was taken from a patient who underwent chemoradiotherapy. This receptor was obtained from a human donor with HPV-associated anogenital cancer. The CDR3 DNA reads TGTGCCAGCAGCCTAAACCCGACCCTCTCGCTCCCTGAAGCTTTCTTT. This encodes CASSLNPTLSLPEAFF.